This is a list of T cell receptor beta chains from one sample in a study of blood T cell repertoires in COVID-19. Data came from immunoSEQ multiplex PCR; TCRdb stores just in-frame clones and leaves some out. The table lists roughly 150,000 clones, about 87% of them singletons, with 5.5% to 7.5% in the top ten. Material: peripheral blood. These receptors were taken from a man older than 75 with acute or convalescent COVID-19. CDR3s include the opening cysteine and the closing phenylalanine or tryptophan. A D gene is named only where the DNA matches it firmly. Clone size is stated in some rows and not others, as once, few, many or a class when expanded.

d_gene,j_gene,abundance,v_gene,CDR3nt,CDR3aa
.,TRBJ1-1,.,TRBV5-1,TGCGCCAGCAGCTTTGGAGGGCCGAACACTGAAGCTTTCTTT,CASSFGGPNTEAFF
.,TRBJ2-5,few,TRBV2,TGTGCCAGCAGAGAAGGACTGAAAGAGACCCAGTACTTC,CASREGLKETQYF
.,TRBJ2-5,.,TRBV19,TGTGCCAGTAGTAACAGGGCGGAGGAGACCCAGTACTTC,CASSNRAEETQYF
TRBD1,TRBJ1-2,.,TRBV14,TGTGCCAGCAGCTCCGGGACAGGGAGCTATGGCTACACCTTC,CASSSGTGSYGYTF
TRBD1,TRBJ1-4,.,TRBV29-1,TGCAGCGTTGGACAGGGGCTTGAAAAACTGTTTTTT,CSVGQGLEKLFF
TRBD1,TRBJ2-7,.,TRBV5-1,TGCGCCAGCAGCTGGACCGGGACAGGGTCGGACGAGCAGTACTTC,CASSWTGTGSDEQYF
TRBD2,TRBJ2-3,.,TRBV6-5,TGTGCCAGCAGGAAATCGGCGGGGGGCACAGATACGCAGTATTTT,CASRKSAGGTDTQYF
TRBD1,TRBJ1-1,.,TRBV30,TGTGCCTGGAGTCGGGACAGGTTTGGCACTGAAGCTTTCTTT,CAWSRDRFGTEAFF
.,TRBJ2-5,few,TRBV30,TGTGCCTGGAGTGGTGACCTGGGGAGGATTATGACCCAGTACTTC,CAWSGDLGRIMTQYF
.,TRBJ1-1,once,TRBV3-1/TRBV3-2,TGTGCCAGCAGCCAAGATGTATGGAACACTGAAGCTTTCTTT,CASSQDVWNTEAFF
.,TRBJ1-5,.,TRBV5-4,TGTGCCAGCAGCTTGGGTCAGGGTAGATTCGGATATAGCAATCAGCCCCAGCATTTT,CASSLGQGRFGYSNQPQHF
.,TRBJ1-2,.,TRBV29-1,TGCAGCGTTGGGGCAGAAAACTATGGCTACACCTTC,CSVGAENYGYTF
.,TRBJ2-1,.,TRBV5-1,TGCGCCAGCAGCGTCGACAGAAGCAATGAGCAGTTCTTC,CASSVDRSNEQFF
.,TRBJ2-2,.,TRBV5-4,TGTGCCAGCAGCCCTTATCACGGAGACGAGCTGTTTTTT,CASSPYHGDELFF
TRBD1,TRBJ2-1,.,TRBV7-3,TGTGCCAGCAGCTTAATCCCACAGGGGGTCGACGATGAGCAGTTCTTC,CASSLIPQGVDDEQFF
TRBD1,TRBJ1-4,.,TRBV6-5,TGTGCCAGCAGCCAGGGGGCAACTAATGAAAAACTGTTTTTT,CASSQGATNEKLFF
.,TRBJ1-1,few,TRBV28,TGTGCCAGCAGTTCAGTGTATAACACTGAAGCTTTCTTT,CASSSVYNTEAFF
.,TRBJ1-2,.,TRBV19,TGTGCCAGTATAGGGACGGGACAAACTAACTATGGCTACACCTTC,CASIGTGQTNYGYTF
TRBD1,TRBJ1-2,.,TRBV5-1,TGCGCCAGCAGCTTGTCGGGACAGACCTCTACCTATGGCTACACCTTC,CASSLSGQTSTYGYTF
TRBD1,TRBJ2-7,.,TRBV3-1/TRBV3-2,TGTGCCAGCAGCCAAGATCTACGGACAGGGAGTCGTCCGTACTTC,CASSQDLRTGSRPYF
.,TRBJ2-7,.,TRBV7-2,TGTGCCAGCAGCTTGTGGAGGGGCGAGCAGTACTTC,CASSLWRGEQYF
TRBD1,TRBJ1-2,.,TRBV19,TGTGCCAGTAGTACCGACCGGGACAGGAATGGCTACACCTTC,CASSTDRDRNGYTF
TRBD1,TRBJ2-1,.,TRBV29-1,TGCAGCGTTGTAGATCGCCGGGACAGGACTGACAATGAGCAGTTCTTC,CSVVDRRDRTDNEQFF
TRBD1,TRBJ1-5,few,TRBV3-1/TRBV3-2,TGTGCCAGCGGGACAGGGGCCGGCAATCAGCCCCAGCATTTT,CASGTGAGNQPQHF
.,TRBJ2-7,.,TRBV5-6,TGTGCCAGCAGCTGGGGGGGCGGACTTAGGAACGAGCAGTACTTC,CASSWGGGLRNEQYF
TRBD1,TRBJ2-1,.,TRBV27,TGTGCCAGCAGCCGACAGGGGGCTTACAATGAGCAGTTCTTC,CASSRQGAYNEQFF
.,TRBJ2-3,.,TRBV6-2/TRBV6-3,TGTGCCAGCAGTCTGGACAGTTCCACAGATACGCAGTATTTT,CASSLDSSTDTQYF
TRBD2,TRBJ2-3,.,TRBV19,TGTGCCAGTAGTACCATCTCGGGGGGTAGCACAGATACGCAGTATTTT,CASSTISGGSTDTQYF
.,TRBJ1-1,many,TRBV5-1,TGCGCCAGCAGCTTGGATGGGAGGGGAACCTACCAAGCTTTCTTT,CASSLDGRGTYQAFF
TRBD2,TRBJ2-5,.,TRBV29-1,TGCAGCGTTACTAGCGGACAAGAGACCCAGTACTTC,CSVTSGQETQYF
.,TRBJ1-6,.,TRBV3-1/TRBV3-2,TGTGCCAGCAGCCCGGGACGGGGGAATTCACCCCTCCACTTT,CASSPGRGNSPLHF
.,TRBJ2-2,.,TRBV4-1,TGCGCCAGCAGCCAAGGCGCGAACACCGGGGAGCTGTTTTTT,CASSQGANTGELFF
.,TRBJ2-3,.,TRBV7-2,TGTGCCAGCAGCCCACCCGGAGGCTTCACAGATACGCAGTATTTT,CASSPPGGFTDTQYF
.,TRBJ2-7,.,TRBV19,TGTGCCAGTAGAAGCGGAGCCTACGAGCAGTACTTC,CASRSGAYEQYF
TRBD2,TRBJ2-7,.,TRBV3-1/TRBV3-2,TGTGCCAGCAGCCAAGTTCGCGGGGGGGTGGGTGAGCAGTACTTC,CASSQVRGGVGEQYF
.,TRBJ2-2,.,TRBV7-6,TGTGCCAGCAGCGTGATCACGGCGAACACCGGGGAGCTGTTTTTT,CASSVITANTGELFF
TRBD1,TRBJ2-7,.,TRBV5-1,TGCGCCAGCAGCCCCACAGGGGGGTCGCTCGAGCAGTACTTC,CASSPTGGSLEQYF
.,TRBJ1-2,once,TRBV5-4,TGTGCCAGCAGCTTGCGCGGGGGATCCGGCTACACCTTC,CASSLRGGSGYTF
TRBD2,TRBJ2-1,.,TRBV10-1,TGCGCCAGCAGACGAACTAGCGAGTCGTGGGGGGTAGATTACAATGAGCAGTTCTTC,CASRRTSESWGVDYNEQFF
TRBD1,TRBJ2-5,.,TRBV5-1,TGCGCCAGCAGCTTACAGGGGGCTGGGGAGACCCAGTACTTC,CASSLQGAGETQYF
TRBD2,TRBJ2-5,.,TRBV11-2,TGTGCCAGCAGCTTAGGTGCCCTTTCGGGAGGGTGGGAGACCCAGTACTTC,CASSLGALSGGWETQYF
TRBD1,TRBJ2-2,.,TRBV29-1,TGCAGCGTTGATGACAGGGGGCTCACCGGGGAGCTGTTTTTT,CSVDDRGLTGELFF
.,TRBJ2-3,once,TRBV19,TGTGCCAGTAGCCGCCTCGGGTCGACAGATACGCAGTATTTT,CASSRLGSTDTQYF
.,TRBJ1-1,.,TRBV5-1,TGCGCCAGCAGCTTGTTGGTAGGAGGGAACACTGAAGCTTTCTTT,CASSLLVGGNTEAFF
TRBD2,TRBJ2-7,.,TRBV7-3,TGTGCCAGCAGCTTATCCCTCGGGGGGGGTGAGCAGTACTTC,CASSLSLGGGEQYF
.,TRBJ2-3,.,TRBV2,TGTGCCAGCGGGGGGTGGGTAGGGGCTAGCACAGATACGCAGTATTTT,CASGGWVGASTDTQYF
.,TRBJ2-7,.,TRBV5-1,TGCGCCAGCAGCTTGGCCCTGACAGGAGGAACCCACGAGCAGTACTTC,CASSLALTGGTHEQYF
TRBD2,TRBJ2-3,.,TRBV5-1,TGCGCCAGCAACAACCCTAGCGGAAACACAGATACGCAGTATTTT,CASNNPSGNTDTQYF
.,TRBJ2-2,.,TRBV28,TGTGCCAGCATAGGGGCCCCGAACACCGGGGAGCTGTTTTTT,CASIGAPNTGELFF
TRBD1,TRBJ2-1,.,TRBV5-8,TGTGCCAGCAGCTTGAAGTATACAGGGGGCGAGTTCTTC,CASSLKYTGGEFF
.,TRBJ2-5,.,TRBV5-1,TGCGCCAGCAGCATCGGACGGGGAGAGACCCAGTACTTC,CASSIGRGETQYF
.,TRBJ1-1,.,TRBV28,TGTGCCGCGGGGGGCGGCTTTACTATGAACACTGAAGCTTTCTTT,CAAGGGFTMNTEAFF
.,TRBJ1-5,.,TRBV30,TGTGCCTGGGCCCCGGGCGGGGTTGGCAATCAGCCCCAGCATTTT,CAWAPGGVGNQPQHF
TRBD2,TRBJ2-3,.,TRBV2,TGTGCCAGCAGTGACGGCGGGGGGGGCGGCACAGATACGCAGTATTTT,CASSDGGGGGTDTQYF
TRBD2,TRBJ2-1,.,TRBV2,TGTGCCAGCAGTGCCGGGCGGGGGGTTTACAATGAGCAGTTCTTC,CASSAGRGVYNEQFF